The clone carrying this TCR beta chain has only a few counts. Antigen: not known. These data come from a study of T-cell memory formation after mild COVID-19. Notes on the study in general: Among clones contracting day 15 to 85, CD4/CD8 was balanced, whereas later expanders leaned CD4+. The study detected some responding clones in pre-infection memory, suggesting cross-reactive memory joined. Most CD4+ clones that shrank were in CM and EM, while CD8+ ones turned up in EMRA.

The trim removed 2 bases at V and 1 base at J, leaving 4 bases unmatched. Germline values: CDR1 SGHVS, CDR2 FQNEAQ. CDR3 length: 16 amino acids. Each CDR3 protein is one row after TCRdb ran MiXCR on the 5' RACE reads. The sample includes 410,000 or so distinct CDR3 sequences, around 22% seen only once; the top ten take about 12%. This receptor was identified in an adult woman who had mild COVID-19 (a few samples of this study predate the infection). Cell type and time point are not known. The genes are TRBV7-8 and TRBJ2-2; 7 bases match TRBD1. The specimen was PBMCs or a T cell subset sorted from them (not recorded which). The CDR3 region is CASSLPGQMNTGELFF. The CDR3 bases are TGTGCCAGCAGCTTACCGGGACAGATGAACACCGGGGAGCTGTTTTTT.